This TCR beta chain was recorded in a study of T cells in Graves' hyperthyroidism and ophthalmopathy. V lost 3 bases, J lost 14 bases, and 15 bases lay in between. The CDR3 sequence is 12 residues long. The germline CDR1 and CDR2 sequences are SGHRS and YFSETQ. This clonotype has a count of ten or more. From RNA transcripts, TCR beta CDR3 regions were amplified. Carried out on the TCR CDR3, a first-round RT-PCR used the HTBI primer set. From the multiplex PCR reads, TCRdb called clonotypes with MiXCR, one entry per CDR3 protein. This table has 550,000 to 650,000 distinct CDR3 sequences, 14% appearing once.

The rearrangement uses TRBV5-1 and TRBJ1-3; D is uncertain. The sequencing input was blood. The sequence came from a woman in her 40s with Graves' hyperthyroidism. CDR3 sequence reads: CASSSQDPRVYF. CDR3 nucleotides: TGCGCCAGCAGCTCCCAGGATCCGAGGGTATATTTT. The full variable domain, in which reference TRBV5-1 and TRBJ1-3 provide the parts outside the CDR3, is KAGVTQTPRYLIKTRGQQVTLSCSPISGHRSVSWYQQTPGQGLQFLFEYFSETQRNKGNFPGRFSGRQFSNSRSEMNVSTLELGDSALYLCASSSQDPRVYFGEGSWLTVV.